This is a list of T cell receptor beta chains from one sample in a study of response to subunit inactivated influenza vaccine. Using its own MiXCR run on the RT-PCR reads, TCRdb lists one record per CDR3 protein. The data hold 750,000 to 850,000 distinct CDR3 sequences, with under 20% observed a single time. The source material was PBMCs from blood, sampled around 5 days after vaccination. The source is a man aged 50 to 59 who received an inactivated influenza vaccine. CDR3s include the opening cysteine and the closing phenylalanine or tryptophan. Each record gives: V gene, D gene, clone size, J gene, CDR3 DNA, CDR3 protein. The D gene is left open where the match is weak. Clone sizes are given selectively: once, few, many, or a class where the clone is expanded.

TRBV6-1	.	few	TRBJ2-5	TGTGCCAGCAGTCGGGCGGCGGGGTTTGAGGAGACCCAGTACTTC	CASSRAAGFEETQYF
TRBV5-5	TRBD1	.	TRBJ2-7	TGTGCCAGCAGCTGGACCGGGACAGCCTACGAGCAGTACTTC	CASSWTGTAYEQYF
TRBV10-3	TRBD2	.	TRBJ2-2	TGTGCCATCAGGCCACTAGCGGACTTCACCGGGGAGCTGTTTTTT	CAIRPLADFTGELFF
TRBV20-1	TRBD1	few	TRBJ1-6	TGCAGTGCTCGCCGACAGGGCCCTAATTCACCCCTCCACTTT	CSARRQGPNSPLHF
TRBV12-3/TRBV12-4	.	many	TRBJ2-3	TGTGCCAGCAGTTTCAGCGCCCACACAGATACGCAGTATTTT	CASSFSAHTDTQYF
TRBV7-2	.	.	TRBJ2-5	TGTGCCAGCAGCTTACGGGTCGAAGAGACCCAGTACTTC	CASSLRVEETQYF
TRBV20-1	TRBD2	few	TRBJ2-3	TGCAGTGCTAGAGATCTTTCCGGGACTAGTTGGGATACGCAGTATTTT	CSARDLSGTSWDTQYF
TRBV20-1	TRBD2	.	TRBJ2-1	TGCAGTGCTAGTACTAGCGGGAACTACAATGAGCAGTTCTTC	CSASTSGNYNEQFF
TRBV12-3/TRBV12-4	TRBD2	.	TRBJ2-1	TGTGCCAGCAGTTCCAAAAGACTAGCGGGAGGCGACAATGAGCAGTTCTTC	CASSSKRLAGGDNEQFF
TRBV29-1	TRBD1	.	TRBJ2-1	TGCAGCGTTGAAATAGGGGGCTTTTTGCACTCCTACAATGAGCAGTTCTTC	CSVEIGGFLHSYNEQFF
TRBV7-2	.	.	TRBJ1-5	TGTGCCAGCAGCTTAGTTCTGAATCAGCCCCAGCATTTT	CASSLVLNQPQHF
TRBV5-1	.	.	TRBJ2-1	TGCGCCAGCAGCTTGACTCAAACGGCCAATGAGCAGTTCTTC	CASSLTQTANEQFF
TRBV20-1	TRBD1	.	TRBJ1-4	TGCAGTGCTACGGACAGGGTGGTCGGAAAACTGTTTTTT	CSATDRVVGKLFF
TRBV5-5	.	.	TRBJ2-5	TGTGCCAGCAAAGCGAACCAAGAGACCCAGTACTTC	CASKANQETQYF
TRBV12-3/TRBV12-4	.	many	TRBJ2-7	TGTGCCAGCAGTAGGGTAGGAAACGAGCAGTACTTC	CASSRVGNEQYF
TRBV9	.	.	TRBJ2-7	TGTGCCAGCAGCGTAGGGACTACCCCCTACGAGCAGTACTTC	CASSVGTTPYEQYF
TRBV12-3/TRBV12-4	TRBD2	many	TRBJ2-6	TGTGCCAGCACACGGGGGGCTGGGGCCAACGTCCTGACTTTC	CASTRGAGANVLTF
TRBV7-9	.	few	TRBJ1-5	TGTGCCAGCAGTGCTGGGAATAGCAATCAGCCCCAGCATTTT	CASSAGNSNQPQHF
TRBV5-5	.	few	TRBJ2-7	TGTGCCAGCAGCTTGGACCAACCCTACGAGCAGTACTTC	CASSLDQPYEQYF
TRBV5-1	.	few	TRBJ2-1	TGCGCCAGCAGCTTGGCTGGAACAACGCAGTTCTTC	CASSLAGTTQFF
TRBV11-2	TRBD2	few	TRBJ2-3	TGTGCCAGCAGCTCCCGTATAGCGGGGTCGAGCACAGATACGCAGTATTTT	CASSSRIAGSSTDTQYF
TRBV24-1	TRBD1	.	TRBJ1-1	TGTGCCACCTCCCGGGGGGGGACAGGGGTCATGAACACTGAAGCTTTCTTT	CATSRGGTGVMNTEAFF
TRBV29-1	.	many	TRBJ2-1	TGCAGCGTTGGTGGCAGGGTCAATGAGCAGTTCTTC	CSVGGRVNEQFF
TRBV27	TRBD2	few	TRBJ2-7	TGTGCCAGCAGAGGTAGCGGGAGCTACGAGCAGTACTTC	CASRGSGSYEQYF
TRBV10-3	.	.	TRBJ2-7	TGTGCCATCAGTGAGTCGACGGGGGCACCAATCCCCGAGCAGTACTTC	CAISESTGAPIPEQYF
TRBV29-1	TRBD2	.	TRBJ2-2	TGCAGCGTTGAAATAGCGGGGGCGAACACCGGGGAGCTGTTTTTT	CSVEIAGANTGELFF
TRBV6-6	TRBD1	many	TRBJ2-1	TGTGCCAGCAGTCGAGGGGGCCGGGAGCAGTTCTTC	CASSRGGREQFF
TRBV6-2/TRBV6-3	TRBD2	.	TRBJ2-1	TGTGCCAGCTGGAGGGGCCTCCAGGGGCGGACTAGCGGGAACTATGAGCAGTTCTTC	CASWRGLQGRTSGNYEQFF
TRBV10-2	.	.	TRBJ2-2	TGCGCCAGCAAGCCATTAGGGAGAACCGGGGAGCTGTTTTTT	CASKPLGRTGELFF
TRBV11-2	TRBD1	few	TRBJ2-1	TGTGCCAGCAGCTTAGAGGCAGGGGGCAGTAGGAATGAGCAGTTCTTC	CASSLEAGGSRNEQFF
TRBV28	.	many	TRBJ1-1	TGTGCCAGCAGCCGCGACTGGGACACTGAAGCTTTCTTT	CASSRDWDTEAFF
TRBV5-1	.	many	TRBJ2-3	TGCGCCAGCTCCCCCCTGCAGGGCACAGATACGCAGTATTTT	CASSPLQGTDTQYF
TRBV28	TRBD2	.	TRBJ2-7	TGTGCCAGCAAGTTGGGAGCGGGAGGGTCCTACGAGCAGTACTTC	CASKLGAGGSYEQYF
TRBV7-8	.	.	TRBJ2-3	TGTGCCAGCACCCAGGCGTCGGATACGCAGTATTTT	CASTQASDTQYF
TRBV6-6	.	few	TRBJ1-5	TGTGCCAGCAGCCCTGCTAGCAATCAGCCCCAGCATTTT	CASSPASNQPQHF
TRBV7-6	TRBD1	few	TRBJ2-7	TGTGCCAGCAGCTTCCTGCTTTCGGGACAGGGGGGCCACGAGCAGTACTTC	CASSFLLSGQGGHEQYF
TRBV5-1	.	.	TRBJ2-7	TGCGCCAGCAGCGTGGGGAGCAGGGTAGGCGAGCAGTACTTC	CASSVGSRVGEQYF
TRBV5-1	TRBD2	few	TRBJ2-5	TGCGCCAGCAGCTCCGGGACTACCCTATCCCAAGAGACCCAGTACTTC	CASSSGTTLSQETQYF
TRBV6-2/TRBV6-3	TRBD2	few	TRBJ2-5	TGTGCCAGCAGTTACCTAGGGACTAGCGGGACTCAAGAGACCCAGTACTTC	CASSYLGTSGTQETQYF
TRBV7-2	.	.	TRBJ1-4	TGTGCCAGCAGCTTAGGTTTTGGGGAAAAACTGTTTTTT	CASSLGFGEKLFF
TRBV20-1	.	many	TRBJ1-4	TGCAGTGCTAGAGATTATAGGGCAGTCGGGGAAAAACTGTTTTTT	CSARDYRAVGEKLFF
TRBV25-1	.	few	TRBJ2-7	TGTGCCAGCAGCCCCATTTTTTCGGGTGAGCAGTACTTC	CASSPIFSGEQYF
TRBV20-1	.	.	TRBJ2-1	TGCAGTGCTAGTTTGGGCCCCACCTACAATGAGCAGTTCTTC	CSASLGPTYNEQFF
TRBV5-6	.	.	TRBJ2-3	TGTGCCAGCAGCTTTATAAACTCGGATACGCAGTATTTT	CASSFINSDTQYF
TRBV20-1	TRBD2	.	TRBJ2-5	TGCAGTGCTTGGGATGGGGGGGGAGGAGAGACCCAGTACTTC	CSAWDGGGGETQYF
TRBV6-5	.	few	TRBJ2-7	TGTGCCAGCAGTTACTCGAGGACGGCGCCCAACGAGCAGTACTTC	CASSYSRTAPNEQYF
TRBV10-3	TRBD1	few	TRBJ2-7	TGTGCCATCAGGGACAGGGCTCGGGACGAGCAGTACTTC	CAIRDRARDEQYF
TRBV5-6	TRBD1	.	TRBJ2-3	TGTGCCAGCAGGATGGAACAGGGGTGGACAGATACGCAGTATTTT	CASRMEQGWTDTQYF
TRBV6-5	.	.	TRBJ2-3	TGTGCCAGCAGTTGGGTCAGCCGCACAGATACGCAGTATTTT	CASSWVSRTDTQYF
TRBV7-9	.	.	TRBJ1-4	TGTGCCAGCAGCCACGAAAGGGAGGAAAAACTGTTTTTT	CASSHEREEKLFF